One and the same sample provided the 10 T cell receptor beta chains below, sequenced in a study of T cells in localized non-small cell lung cancer. The data were produced by immunoSEQ multiplex PCR, yet TCRdb's version contains in-frame clones alone and is incomplete. This table has 1,300 to 1,500 clones, 20% to 30% appearing once. This specimen consisted of normal lung tissue next to the tumor, obtained before any cancer treatment. The receptors originated from a man between 40 and 70 years old with stage II squamous cell lung carcinoma.

This clone qualifies as hyperexpanded (1% or more). The chain has TRBV11-3 and TRBJ2-7; 12 nucleotides match TRBD2. The CDR3 has 16 amino acids. Germline CDR1 reads SGHNT; CDR2 reads YENEEA. J was trimmed by 3 bases and V by 5 bases; bases with no gene match: 8. CDR3 sequence (DNA): TGTGCCAGCAGCGCCCGGACTAGCGGGGCGAGCTACGAGCAGTACTTC. It specifies CASSARTSGASYEQYF.

The table lists this clone with a few counts. The chain employs TRBV9 and TRBJ1-2, with no clear D. The V end was cut by 0 bases, the J end by 5 bases, with 8 bases between. Germline assignment: CDR1 SGDLS and CDR2 YYNGEE. The CDR3 loop spans 13 amino acids. CDR3 protein: CASSVEWGYGYTF. The CDR3 DNA reads TGTGCCAGCAGCGTAGAGTGGGGATATGGCTACACCTTC.

This clone was seen more than once but under ten times. The J gene is TRBJ2-2, the V gene TRBV6-8; 7 nucleotides align to TRBD1. V gave up 2 bases and J gave up 7 bases; unmatched junction bases: 4. CDR3 size: 14 residues. CDR1 and CDR2 (germline): MNHGY, SAAAGT. CDR3: CASSYDRVSGELFF. The CDR3 nucleotides read TGTGCCAGCAGTTACGACAGGGTTAGCGGGGAGCTGTTTTTT.

This chain uses TRBV11-3 with TRBJ2-3, with 9 bases aligning to TRBD2. V dropped 3 bases and J dropped 4; count of bases not matched to a gene: 11. Per germline, CDR1 SGHNT and CDR2 YENEEA. The CDR3 loop spans 17 amino acids. CDR3 region: CASSFTGSGRPADTQYF. In nucleotides, the CDR3 is TGTGCCAGCAGCTTCACCGGTAGCGGGAGACCCGCAGATACGCAGTATTTT. Full variable domain (remainder filled in from reference TRBV11-3 and TRBJ2-3): EAGVVQSPRYKIIEKKQPVAFWCNPISGHNTLYWYLQNLGQGPELLIRYENEEAVDDSQLPKDRFSAERLKGVDSTLKIQPAELGDSAVYLCASSFTGSGRPADTQYFGPGTRLTVL.

V usage is TRBV30 and J usage is TRBJ2-1; no clear D. This CDR3 has 11 residues. Germline V gives CDR1 GTSNPN, CDR2 SVGIG (reference sequence). Trimming took 0 bases from V and 7 from J, leaving 4 bases between them. Here the CDR3 reads CAWSVVNEQFF. The CDR3 DNA sequence: TGTGCCTGGAGTGTAGTTAATGAGCAGTTCTTC.

This clone was observed a few times. V gene TRBV11-3 combines with J gene TRBJ2-1; D perhaps matches TRBD1 (6 bases). This CDR3 region has 15 residues. Trimming left V 6 bases short and J 5 bases short, with 17 bases between. Germline V gene sequence: CDR1 SGHNT, CDR2 YENEEA. CDR3 nucleotide sequence: TGTGCCAGCAGTCAGCTCACAGGGAATAACAATGAGCAGTTCTTC. Amino acids: CASSQLTGNNNEQFF. The variable domain in full, with the rest retrieved from reference TRBV11-3 and TRBJ2-1, is EAGVVQSPRYKIIEKKQPVAFWCNPISGHNTLYWYLQNLGQGPELLIRYENEEAVDDSQLPKDRFSAERLKGVDSTLKIQPAELGDSAVYLCASSQLTGNNNEQFFGPGTRLTVL.

The genes are TRBV18 and TRBJ2-7; 8 bases agree with TRBD1. V gave up 3 bases and J gave up 0 bases; unmatched junction bases: 7. The CDR3 is 16 amino acids. Germline V gene data show CDR1 as KGHSH and CDR2 as LQKENI. CDR3 in DNA: TGTGCCAGCTCACCCGGACAGGGTGTTTTCTCCTACGAGCAGTACTTC. Translating gives CASSPGQGVFSYEQYF.

The V gene is TRBV11-3, the J gene TRBJ2-3; TRBD2 matches at 14 bases. The trim removed 5 bases at V and 2 bases at J, leaving 6 bases unmatched. Germline values: CDR1 SGHNT, CDR2 YENEEA. The CDR3 has 17 amino acids. Here the CDR3 reads CASSPWTSGGFTDTQYF. The CDR3 nucleotides read TGTGCCAGCAGCCCCTGGACTAGCGGGGGGTTCACAGATACGCAGTATTTT.

The V call is TRBV28, the J call TRBJ2-3; D possibly corresponds to TRBD2 (6 bases). Germline-derived CDR1 and CDR2 are MDHEN and SYDVKM. The CDR3 is 15 amino acids. V dropped 4 bases and J dropped 2 bases, with 13 bases sitting between them. The CDR3 nucleotides read TGTGCCAGCAGTTCTCCCCCGCGGGACACAGATACGCAGTATTTT. It is translated as CASSSPPRDTDTQYF.

The rearrangement links TRBV12-5 to TRBJ2-5; 7 bases agree with TRBD1. Looked up from germline, CDR1 is LGHNT and CDR2 is FRNRAP. There are 14 residues in the CDR3. V lost 5 bases to trimming and J lost 5 bases; unmatched junction nucleotides: 8. The chain's CDR3 is CASGERGREETQYF. CDR3 nucleotides: TGTGCTAGTGGTGAAAGGGGGCGTGAGGAGACCCAGTACTTC.